The 14 T cell receptor beta chains reported below all come from one sample, sequenced in a study of blood T cell repertoires in COVID-19. TCRdb keeps only in-frame clones here, not all; method: immunoSEQ multiplex PCR. The sample includes 250,000 to 300,000 clones, around 84% of them seen just once. Specimen: PBMCs or T cells enriched from blood (not recorded which). Every receptor here comes from a man aged 30 to 45 with acute COVID-19.

The gene calls are TRBV5-4 and TRBJ2-3, with a tentative D call TRBD2 (6 bases). This CDR3 is built from 15 residues. Trimming took off 0 bases at V and 4 bases at J, with 12 bases between the two ends. CDR1 SGHNT and CDR2 YYREEE come from the germline V gene (reference sequence). CDR3 in DNA: TGTGCCAGCAGCTTGGAACTAGCCGGCCCAGATACGCAGTATTTT. Encoded protein: CASSLELAGPDTQYF.

Written as DNA, the CDR3 is TGTGCCAGCAGCTCCTCGGGGGGTTTGCAGTTCTTC. It codes for CASSSSGGLQFF. The chain couples TRBV7-8 to TRBJ2-1; 7 bases align to TRBD2. The ends lost 4 bases at V and 12 bases at J; junction bases unmatched: 6. CDR3 length equals 12 residues. Germline assignment: CDR1 SGHVS and CDR2 FQNEAQ.

The V and J genes are TRBV11-3 and TRBJ2-4; maybe TRBD2 (6 bases). V lost 5 bases to trimming and J lost 1 base, with 12 bases between them. The CDR3 covers 15 residues. Germline CDR1 SGHNT, CDR2 YENEEA. The CDR3 nucleotides read TGTGCCAGCAGCCCCCCTGGAGGGGCCAAAAACATTCAGTACTTC. It encodes CASSPPGGAKNIQYF.

This clone was found once. The V and J genes are TRBV11-2 and TRBJ1-3; D possibly corresponds to TRBD1 (6 bases). The CDR3 runs to 16 residues. The germline CDR1 and CDR2 sequences are SGHAT and FQNNGV. The V gene lost 4 bases and the J gene lost 0 bases, with 13 bases spanning the gap. CDR3 loop: CASSYQGPHSGNTIYF. In nucleotides, the CDR3 is TGTGCCAGCAGCTACCAGGGGCCTCACTCTGGAAACACCATATATTTT.

This chain joins TRBV28 and TRBJ2-1, with TRBD1 identical over 9 bases. The CDR3 is 14 residues long. Germline trimming cut 4 bases from V and 7 bases from J; bases unmatched to any gene: 5. Germline CDR1 MDHEN, CDR2 SYDVKM. CDR3 protein: CASSYRGLLNEQFF. CDR3 in DNA: TGTGCCAGCAGTTACAGGGGGCTGTTGAATGAGCAGTTCTTC.

CDR3 sequence (DNA): TGTGCCAGCAGAGGCCAGGGGGCGGTCGAGCAGTACGTC. Translated, it gives CASRGQGAVEQYV. The rearrangement links TRBV6-6 to TRBJ2-7; 8 bases are a match to TRBD1. With 6 bases clipped from V and 6 bases from J, the junction kept 7 bases outside the gene matches. The CDR3 has 13 residues. Looked up from germline, CDR1 is MNHNY and CDR2 is SVGAGI (reference sequence).

As to this clone: At one boundary the junction diverges from the germline segment, which might be a read error. The rearrangement links TRBV7-7 to TRBJ2-5; 8 bases match TRBD2. This CDR3 contains 17 residues. Germline CDR1 SSHAT, CDR2 FNYEAQ (reference sequence). CDR3 bases: TGTGCTAGCAGCTTAGCGCTAACCAGCGGGAGTGGCGAGACCCAGTACTTC. Encoded protein: CASSLALTSGSGETQYF.

The chain recombines TRBV2 with TRBJ1-2; D call uncertain. V was trimmed by 2 bases and J by 2 bases, leaving 6 bases between them. The germline V gene encodes CDR1 SNHLY and CDR2 FYNNEI. The CDR3 length is 13 residues. Here the CDR3 DNA reads TGTGCCAGCAGTGAACGCACAAACTATGGCTACACCTTC. Its translation: CASSERTNYGYTF.

The V call is TRBV15, the J call TRBJ2-1, with TRBD2 matching over 9 bases. The germline CDR1 and CDR2 sequences are LNHNV and YYDKDF (reference sequence). The junction had 4 bases not matched to a gene; V was cut back by 0 bases and J by 7 bases. The CDR3 totals 15 residues. The CDR3 sequence: CATSRELAGGNEQFF. The CDR3 DNA follows: TGTGCCACCAGCAGAGAACTAGCGGGTGGTAATGAGCAGTTCTTC.

About this clone: Other DNA sequences in the sample encode the same CDR3. The gene calls are TRBV12-3 or TRBV12-4 and TRBJ1-2; TRBD1 is a possible D gene (5 bases). V was clipped by 3 bases and J by 4 bases, with 9 bases between them. This CDR3 spans 13 amino acids. DNA for the CDR3: TGTGCCAGCAGTTTGCAGGGTGGCTATGGCTACACCTTC. Translating gives CASSLQGGYGYTF.

This rearrangement joins TRBV4-2 to TRBJ1-5, with a tentative D call TRBD1 (6 bases). The V gene's germline CDR1 is LGHNA and CDR2 YNFKEQ. The CDR3 is 15 residues long. V lost 5 bases and J 1 base, leaving 12 bases between the germline ends. The CDR3 is CASSVEQGSNQPQHF. CDR3 nucleotide sequence: TGTGCCAGCAGCGTAGAGCAGGGGAGCAATCAGCCCCAGCATTTT.

V and J are TRBV11-3 and TRBJ2-2; D gene uncertain. This CDR3 spans 12 amino acids. Per the germline V gene, CDR1 is SGHNT and CDR2 is YENEEA. V was cut by 5 bases and J by 8 bases, with 9 bases left in between. DNA of the CDR3: TGTGCCAGCAGCCCTAGTGAAGGGGAGCTGTTTTTT. Translated, it gives CASSPSEGELFF.

J is TRBJ2-2 and V is TRBV5-1; TRBD2 aligns across 12 bases. CDR3 length equals 15 residues. Per germline, CDR1 SGHRS and CDR2 YFSETQ. V lost 4 bases and J lost 4; bases outside the gene matches: 2. Here the CDR3 reads CASSQGLAGTGELFF. The CDR3, as DNA: TGCGCCAGCAGCCAGGGACTAGCGGGCACCGGGGAGCTGTTTTTT.

The chain carries TRBV2 and TRBJ2-5; TRBD2 matches at 12 bases. The CDR3 consists of 16 residues. The ends lost 5 bases at V and 11 bases at J; junction bases unmatched: 15. From germline, CDR1 is SNHLY and CDR2 FYNNEI. CDR3 nucleotide sequence: TGTGCCAGCAGTACGACCTGGACTAGCGGGACTCAACTACAGTACTTC. Its protein is CASSTTWTSGTQLQYF.